Below are 3 T cell receptor beta chains sequenced from a single sample in a study of follicular helper T cells after annual influenza vaccination. Produced via immunoSEQ multiplex PCR; TCRdb's table is partial and in-frame only. The sample lists just over 8,500 clones; roughly 80% were seen once. Stated time point: 2015-2016 season, 7 days after influenza vaccination. The sequencing used CXCR5+ CD38- circulating T follicular helper cells from blood, collected 7 days after influenza vaccination. Subset indicated: circulating Tfh, non-naive CD4+CXCR5+PD-1+ (ICOS+CD38+ or ICOS-CD38-). All receptors come from an adult who received the influenza vaccine.

The chain joins TRBV2 to TRBJ1-1; TRBD1 might be the D (5 bases). V shed 4 bases and J shed 3 bases, with 15 bases lying between them. CDR1 is SNHLY and CDR2 is FYNNEI in the germline V gene. The CDR3 has 15 residues. The chain's CDR3 is CASSVGAPGYTEAFF. In DNA form, the CDR3 reads TGTGCCAGCAGTGTCGGGGCCCCGGGCTACACTGAAGCTTTCTTT.

The chain recombines TRBV30 with TRBJ1-1, with D hard to call. Germline-derived CDR1 and CDR2 are GTSNPN and SVGIG (reference sequence). The CDR3 extends over 13 amino acids. The germline V and J ends were trimmed by 3 bases and 1 base, with 9 bases remaining between them. The CDR3 nucleotides are TGTGCCTGGAGAGAGACAAAGAACACTGAAGCTTTCTTT. Its translation is CAWRETKNTEAFF.

Only a few counts were recorded for this clone. The chain carries TRBV7-9 and TRBJ1-5; possibly TRBD1 for D (5 bases). V was cut by 5 bases and J by 4 bases, with 9 bases left in between. The CDR3 spans 13 residues. Germline V gene data show CDR1 as SEHNR and CDR2 as FQNEAQ (reference sequence). The CDR3 DNA reads TGTGCCAGCAGCCCACAGGTAAATCAGCCCCAGCATTTT. Translation: CASSPQVNQPQHF.